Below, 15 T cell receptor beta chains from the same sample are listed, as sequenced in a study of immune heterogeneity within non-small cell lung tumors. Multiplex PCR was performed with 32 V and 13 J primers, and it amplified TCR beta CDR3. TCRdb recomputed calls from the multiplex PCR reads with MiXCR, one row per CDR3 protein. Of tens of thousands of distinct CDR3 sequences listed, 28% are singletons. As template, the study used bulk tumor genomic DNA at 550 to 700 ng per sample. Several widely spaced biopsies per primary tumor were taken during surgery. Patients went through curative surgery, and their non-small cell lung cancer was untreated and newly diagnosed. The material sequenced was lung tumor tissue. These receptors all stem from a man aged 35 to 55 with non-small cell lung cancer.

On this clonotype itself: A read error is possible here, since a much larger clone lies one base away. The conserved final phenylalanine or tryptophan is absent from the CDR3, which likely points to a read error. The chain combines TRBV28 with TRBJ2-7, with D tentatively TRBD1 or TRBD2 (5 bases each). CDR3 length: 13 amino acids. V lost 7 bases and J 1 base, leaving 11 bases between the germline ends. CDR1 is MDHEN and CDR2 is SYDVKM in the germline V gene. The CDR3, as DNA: TGTGCCAGCATTGGGGGATGGTCCTACGAGCAGTACTTA. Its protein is CASIGGWSYEQYL.

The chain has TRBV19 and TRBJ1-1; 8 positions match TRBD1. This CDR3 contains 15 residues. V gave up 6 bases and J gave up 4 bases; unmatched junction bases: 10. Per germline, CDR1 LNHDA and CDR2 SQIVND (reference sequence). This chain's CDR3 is CASRAGTGYITEAFF. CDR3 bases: TGTGCCAGTAGAGCCGGGACAGGTTATATCACTGAAGCTTTCTTT.

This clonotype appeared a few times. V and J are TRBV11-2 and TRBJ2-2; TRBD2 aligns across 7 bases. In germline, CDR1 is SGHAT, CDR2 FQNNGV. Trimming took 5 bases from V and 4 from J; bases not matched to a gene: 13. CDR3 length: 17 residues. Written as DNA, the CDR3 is TGTGCCAGCAGCCGCCGGGACTATAGTATGGCCACCGGGGAGCTGTTTTTT. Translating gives CASSRRDYSMATGELFF.

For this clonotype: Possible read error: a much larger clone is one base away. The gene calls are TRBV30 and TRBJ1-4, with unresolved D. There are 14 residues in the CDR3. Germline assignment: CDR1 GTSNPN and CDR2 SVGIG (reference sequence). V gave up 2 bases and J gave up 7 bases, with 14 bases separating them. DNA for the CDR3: TGTGCCTGGAGTTTTGGAAGGGAGGGTGAAAAACTGTTTTTT. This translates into CAWSFGREGEKLFF.

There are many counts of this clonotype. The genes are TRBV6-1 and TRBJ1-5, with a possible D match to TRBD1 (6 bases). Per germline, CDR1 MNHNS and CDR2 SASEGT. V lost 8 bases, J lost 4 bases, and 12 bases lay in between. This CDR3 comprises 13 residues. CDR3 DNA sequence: TGTGCCAGCGGTACAAGGGGGAATCAGCCCCAGCATTTT. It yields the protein CASGTRGNQPQHF.

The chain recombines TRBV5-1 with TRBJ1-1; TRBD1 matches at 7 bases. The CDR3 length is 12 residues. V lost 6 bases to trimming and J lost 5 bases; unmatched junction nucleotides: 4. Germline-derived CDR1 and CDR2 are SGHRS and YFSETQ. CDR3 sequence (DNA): TGCGCCAGCACCCTGACAGGGACTGAAGCTTTCTTT. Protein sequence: CASTLTGTEAFF.

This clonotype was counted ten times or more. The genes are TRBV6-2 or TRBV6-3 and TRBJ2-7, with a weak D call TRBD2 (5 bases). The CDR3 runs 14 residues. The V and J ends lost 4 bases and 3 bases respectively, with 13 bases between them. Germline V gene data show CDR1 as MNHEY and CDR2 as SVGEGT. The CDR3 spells CASSSQRRLYEQYF. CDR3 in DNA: TGTGCCAGCAGTTCCCAACGGAGGCTCTACGAGCAGTACTTC.

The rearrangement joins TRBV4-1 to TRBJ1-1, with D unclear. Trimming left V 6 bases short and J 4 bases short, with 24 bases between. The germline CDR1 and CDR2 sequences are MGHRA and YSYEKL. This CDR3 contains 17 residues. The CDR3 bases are TGCGCCAGCAGTCCTCATGGAGGGCATGGGAGCGGCACTGAAGCTTTCTTT. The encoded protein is CASSPHGGHGSGTEAFF.

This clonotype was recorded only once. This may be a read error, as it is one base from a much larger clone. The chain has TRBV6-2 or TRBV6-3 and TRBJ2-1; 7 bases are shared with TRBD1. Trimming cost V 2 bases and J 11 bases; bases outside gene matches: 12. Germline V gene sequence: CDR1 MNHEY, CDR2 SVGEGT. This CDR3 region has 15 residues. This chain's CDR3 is CASSYLGQTTHQQFF. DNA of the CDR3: TGTGCCAGCAGTTACCTGGGACAGACTACCCATCAGCAGTTCTTC.

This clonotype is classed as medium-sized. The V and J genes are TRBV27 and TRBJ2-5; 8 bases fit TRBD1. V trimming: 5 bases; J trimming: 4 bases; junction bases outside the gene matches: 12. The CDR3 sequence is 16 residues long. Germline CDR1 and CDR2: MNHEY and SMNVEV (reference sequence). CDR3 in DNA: TGTGCCAGCAGTAACGGACAGGGTGAAGGGGGAGAGACCCAGTACTTC. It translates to CASSNGQGEGGETQYF.

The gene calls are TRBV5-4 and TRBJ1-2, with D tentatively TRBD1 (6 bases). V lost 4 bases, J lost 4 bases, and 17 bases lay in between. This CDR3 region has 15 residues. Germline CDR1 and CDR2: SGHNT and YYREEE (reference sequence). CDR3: CASSQLTGTFYGYTF. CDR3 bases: TGTGCCAGCAGCCAACTAACAGGGACTTTCTATGGCTACACCTTC.

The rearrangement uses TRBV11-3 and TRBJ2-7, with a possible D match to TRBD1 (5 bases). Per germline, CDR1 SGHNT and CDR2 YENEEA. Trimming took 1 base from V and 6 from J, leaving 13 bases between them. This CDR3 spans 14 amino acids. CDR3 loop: CASSLAATACEQYF. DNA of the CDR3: TGTGCCAGCAGCTTAGCGGCGACAGCCTGCGAGCAGTACTTC.

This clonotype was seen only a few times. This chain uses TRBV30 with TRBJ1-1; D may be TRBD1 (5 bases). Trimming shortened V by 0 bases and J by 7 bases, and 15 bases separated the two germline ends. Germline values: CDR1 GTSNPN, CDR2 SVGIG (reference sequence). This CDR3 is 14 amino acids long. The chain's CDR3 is CAWSVRGLTFEAFF. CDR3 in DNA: TGTGCCTGGAGTGTAAGGGGCCTGACCTTTGAAGCTTTCTTT.

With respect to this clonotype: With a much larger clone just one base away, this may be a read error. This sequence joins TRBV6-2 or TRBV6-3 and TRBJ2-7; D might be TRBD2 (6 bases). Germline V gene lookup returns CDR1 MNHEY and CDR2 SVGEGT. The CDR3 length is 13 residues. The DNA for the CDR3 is TGTGCCAGCAGCCGGGACTCGGGCTACGATCAGTACTTC. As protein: CASSRDSGYDQYF.

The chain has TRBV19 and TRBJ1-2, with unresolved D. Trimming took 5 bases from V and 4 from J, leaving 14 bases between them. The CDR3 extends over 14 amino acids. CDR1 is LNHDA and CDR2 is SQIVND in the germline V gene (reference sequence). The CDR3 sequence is CASSFGRTGYGYTF. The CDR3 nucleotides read TGTGCCAGTAGTTTCGGGAGGACGGGCTATGGCTACACCTTC.